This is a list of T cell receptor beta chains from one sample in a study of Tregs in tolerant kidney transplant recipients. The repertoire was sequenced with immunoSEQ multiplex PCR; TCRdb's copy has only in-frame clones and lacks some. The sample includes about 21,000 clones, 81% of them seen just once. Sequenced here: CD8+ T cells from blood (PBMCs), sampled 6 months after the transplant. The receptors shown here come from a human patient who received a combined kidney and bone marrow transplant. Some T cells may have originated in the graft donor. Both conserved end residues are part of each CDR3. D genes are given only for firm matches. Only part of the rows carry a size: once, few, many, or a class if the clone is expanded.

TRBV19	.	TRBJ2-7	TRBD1	CASSTGQGAVYEQYF	TGTGCCAGTAGTACCGGACAGGGGGCGGTTTACGAGCAGTACTTC
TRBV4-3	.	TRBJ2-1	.	CASSHSAGIHYNEQFF	TGCGCCAGCAGCCATAGCGCGGGAATTCACTACAATGAGCAGTTCTTC
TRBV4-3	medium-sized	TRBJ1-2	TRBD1	CASSQVSTGDGYTF	TGCGCCAGCAGCCAAGTGTCTACAGGGGATGGCTACACCTTC
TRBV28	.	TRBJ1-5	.	CAIQQGPNQPQHF	TGTGCCATCCAGCAGGGTCCTAATCAGCCCCAGCATTTT
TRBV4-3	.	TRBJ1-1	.	CASSTLGDLGTEAFF	TGCGCCAGCAGCACCTTGGGCGATTTGGGCACTGAAGCTTTCTTT
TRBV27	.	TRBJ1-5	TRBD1	CASRKTGGGNQPQHF	TGTGCCAGCAGAAAAACAGGGGGCGGCAATCAGCCCCAGCATTTT
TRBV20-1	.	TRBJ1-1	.	CSALQGTEAFF	TGCAGTGCTCTACAGGGAACTGAAGCTTTCTTT
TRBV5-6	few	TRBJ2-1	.	CASSLGVLGRGFLDEQFF	TGTGCCAGCAGCTTGGGCGTGTTGGGCAGGGGCTTTTTGGATGAGCAGTTCTTC
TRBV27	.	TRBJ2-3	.	CASSLSSGTSTDTQYF	TGTGCCAGCAGTTTGTCCAGCGGAACTAGCACAGATACGCAGTATTTT
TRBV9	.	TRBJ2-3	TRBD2	CASSVASGGFTDTQYF	TGTGCCAGCAGCGTAGCGAGCGGGGGGTTCACAGATACGCAGTATTTT
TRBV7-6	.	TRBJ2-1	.	CASSLYYTLPGEMIEQFF	TGTGCCAGCAGCTTATACTATACCCTTCCGGGGGAAATGATCGAGCAGTTCTTC
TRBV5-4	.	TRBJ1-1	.	CASSSETGDYTEAFF	TGTGCCAGCAGCTCTGAGACAGGCGACTACACTGAAGCTTTCTTT
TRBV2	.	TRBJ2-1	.	CASSVGWNNEQFF	TGTGCCAGCAGTGTCGGGTGGAACAATGAGCAGTTCTTC
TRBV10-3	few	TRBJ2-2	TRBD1	CAISFRGQGSRELFF	TGTGCCATCAGCTTCCGGGGACAGGGTAGCAGGGAGCTGTTTTTT
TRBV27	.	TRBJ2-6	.	CASGKTDSNSGANVLTF	TGTGCCAGCGGCAAAACAGACAGCAACTCTGGGGCCAACGTCCTGACTTTC
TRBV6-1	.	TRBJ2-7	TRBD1	CASSPEGTGGNEQYF	TGTGCCAGCAGCCCAGAAGGGACAGGGGGAAACGAGCAGTACTTC
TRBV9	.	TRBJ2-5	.	CASSVATGLEQYF	TGTGCCAGCAGCGTAGCTACCGGTCTTGAGCAGTACTTC
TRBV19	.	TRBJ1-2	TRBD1	CASNYWTGTVYGYTF	TGTGCCAGCAACTATTGGACGGGGACAGTGTATGGCTACACCTTC
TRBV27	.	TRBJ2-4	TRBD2	CASRLAEKNIQYF	TGTGCCAGCAGACTAGCGGAAAAAAACATTCAGTACTTC
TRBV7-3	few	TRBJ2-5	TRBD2	CASSSGLAGGQETQYF	TGTGCCAGCAGCTCAGGACTAGCGGGAGGGCAAGAGACCCAGTACTTC
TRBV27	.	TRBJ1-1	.	CASSLLGRGEDTEAFF	TGTGCCAGCAGTTTATTGGGGAGGGGCGAGGACACTGAAGCTTTCTTT
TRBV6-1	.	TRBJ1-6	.	CAISEPQGNSPLHF	TGTGCCATCAGTGAGCCACAGGGTAATTCACCCCTCCACTTT
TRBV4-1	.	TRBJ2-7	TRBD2	CASSPSSGSYLEQYF	TGCGCCAGCAGCCCCTCCAGCGGGAGTTATCTGGAGCAGTACTTC
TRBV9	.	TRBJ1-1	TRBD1	CASSVDTFQGAHTEAFF	TGTGCCAGCAGCGTAGATACCTTTCAGGGGGCGCATACTGAAGCTTTCTTT
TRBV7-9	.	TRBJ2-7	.	CASSFIKGMAYEQYF	TGTGCCAGCAGCTTTATTAAGGGGATGGCCTACGAGCAGTACTTC
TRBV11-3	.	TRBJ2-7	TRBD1	CASSQKKPGQRPYEQYF	TGTGCCAGCAGCCAAAAGAAACCGGGACAGCGACCCTACGAGCAGTACTTC